This T cell receptor beta chain was sequenced in a study of T cell repertoires in cytomegalovirus infection. In the study overall: Public TCR beta signatures marked donors with CMV infection and the matching HLA.

MiXCR was run by TCRdb on the reads, yielding one entry per CDR3 protein. The table lists about 260,000 distinct CDR3 sequences, approximately 13% of them singletons, with roughly 8.7% in the top ten. This clonotype has at least ten counts. Its antigen remains unidentified. Study-wide points: There were carriers of CMV plus the relevant HLA, and cumulative public TCR beta family frequency identified them. It was HLA-C-restricted CMV-specific TCR beta clonotypes that dominated the response ex vivo.

The sequence was collected from a human donor in good health (CMV status not recorded). Some clones in this sample may be carry-over from other donors' samples. Sequenced input: PBMCs.

In nucleotides, the CDR3 is TGTGCCAGCAGCCAAGGAGCCGGGAAAAACATTCAGTACTTC. Its protein product is CASSQGAGKNIQYF. The chain combines TRBV14 with TRBJ2-4; D not resolved. This CDR3 contains 14 residues. The germline V and J ends were trimmed by 1 base and 4 bases, with 8 bases remaining between them. CDR1 is SGHDN and CDR2 is FVKESK in the germline V gene.